The present T cell receptor beta chain was sequenced within a study of T cell repertoires in cytomegalovirus infection. About the study: HLA-B-restricted CMV epitopes that are well studied were used alongside recently identified HLA-C-restricted ones. Indications of both CMV infection and matching HLA type were provided by public TCR beta signatures.

As regards this clonotype: Its antigen is undetermined.

TCRdb passed the reads through MiXCR, listing each CDR3 protein once. Here the sample spans some 940,000 distinct CDR3 sequences, less than 40% being singletons. The germline gives CDR1 MGHDK, CDR2 SYGVNS. The CDR3 extends over 14 amino acids. V gave up 3 bases and J gave up 0 bases, with 7 bases separating them. Study conclusions and caveats: Based on cumulative public TCR beta family frequency, carriers of CMV plus the relevant HLA were identified. HLA-C-restricted TCR beta clonotypes specific for CMV led the ex vivo response.

The receptor's source is a human donor in good health (CMV status not recorded). Some clones in this sample may be carry-over from other donors' samples. The V and J genes are TRBV25-1 and TRBJ2-3; D gene unclear. The material sequenced was cultured CD8+ T cells from PBMCs, taken from culture after CMV antigen stimulation. DNA of the CDR3: TGTGCCAGCAGTGAGGTACAGAGCACAGATACGCAGTATTTT. Its protein product is CASSEVQSTDTQYF.